This passage covers 23 T cell receptor beta chains from one sample sequenced in a study of blood T cell repertoires in COVID-19. The table came from immunoSEQ multiplex PCR; TCRdb's copy has only in-frame clones and leaves some out. The sample shows 95,000 to 150,000 clones, 90% of them seen only once. The sample comprised peripheral blood. These receptors were obtained from a woman aged 55-69 years with COVID-19, enrolled during active disease.

The chain couples TRBV19 to TRBJ2-2; tentative D call: TRBD1 (5 bases). The germline gives CDR1 LNHDA, CDR2 SQIVND (reference sequence). Trimming pared 5 bases from V and 1 base from J, leaving 8 bases between. The CDR3 consists of 14 residues. Here the CDR3 DNA reads TGTGCCAGTAGTGGGCAGGGGAACACCGGGGAGCTGTTTTTT. The encoded protein is CASSGQGNTGELFF.

This clone was detected once. V usage is TRBV5-1 and J usage is TRBJ2-5; tentative D call: TRBD2 (5 bases). V lost 2 bases and J lost 1, with 9 bases in between. CDR1 SGHRS and CDR2 YFSETQ come from the germline V gene. The CDR3 totals 14 residues. CDR3 bases: TGCGCCAGCAGCTTACTCGGAGGCCAAGAGACCCAGTACTTC. Translating it yields CASSLLGGQETQYF.

The chain links TRBV2 to TRBJ2-5, with D hard to call. The V end lost 4 bases, the J end lost 4 bases, and 10 bases lay between the germline ends. The CDR3 length is 13 residues. Germline V gives CDR1 SNHLY, CDR2 FYNNEI. This chain's CDR3 is CASSVPGSETQYF. As DNA, the CDR3 is TGTGCCAGCAGTGTCCCCGGGTCAGAGACCCAGTACTTC.

This chain connects TRBV21-1 to TRBJ1-2; the tabulated D call, TRBD1, remains unverified against the DNA. TRBV21-1 represents a pseudogene. This CDR3 has 15 amino acids. CDR3 loop: CASSKGQIVNYGYTF. The CDR3 DNA sequence: TGTGCCAGCAGCAAAGGACAGATAGTTAACTATGGCTACACCTTC.

This chain connects TRBV5-6 to TRBJ2-2; no firm D call. Germline assignment: CDR1 SGHDT and CDR2 YYEEEE. The CDR3 is 12 residues long. V dropped 8 bases and J dropped 6 bases, with 11 bases sitting between them. The CDR3 is CASRRVPGELFF. The CDR3 DNA follows: TGTGCCAGTCGACGGGTTCCCGGGGAGCTGTTTTTT. The whole variable domain, remainder taken from reference TRBV5-6 and TRBJ2-2, is DAGVTQSPTHLIKTRGQQVTLRCSPKSGHDTVSWYQQALGQGPQFIFQYYEEEERQRGNFPDRFSGHQFPNYSSELNVNALLLGDSALYLCASRRVPGELFFGEGSRLTVL.

The V gene is TRBV2, the J gene TRBJ1-2; D unresolved. The CDR3 runs 15 residues. V was shortened by 6 bases and J by 10 bases, with 24 bases between the two germline ends. The germline gives CDR1 SNHLY, CDR2 FYNNEI. CDR3 sequence (DNA): TGTGCCAGCAGCCCCCTGGAGGGAGCAGGAGGCGTCTACACCTTC. Protein sequence: CASSPLEGAGGVYTF.

The chain employs TRBV29-1 and TRBJ1-1; maybe TRBD1 (6 bases). Germline values: CDR1 SQVTM, CDR2 ANQGSEA. Trimming stripped 4 bases from V and 4 bases from J, with 10 bases between. The CDR3 length is 12 residues. In DNA, the CDR3 is TGCAGCGTTGGGGGGGGCGGCACTGAAGCTTTCTTT. It is translated as CSVGGGGTEAFF.

In this sample, this clone turned up a few times. V is TRBV4-1 and J is TRBJ1-2; D possibly corresponds to TRBD1 (6 bases). CDR1 is MGHRA and CDR2 is YSYEKL in the germline V gene. V lost 4 bases, J lost 8 bases, and 20 bases lay in between. This CDR3 comprises 15 residues. The CDR3 protein is CASSPRDTSGKGYTF. The CDR3 DNA sequence: TGCGCCAGCAGCCCCCGGGACACCAGCGGGAAGGGCTACACCTTC.

The chain combines TRBV5-1 with TRBJ2-1, with D maybe TRBD2 (5 bases). This CDR3 comprises 15 residues. The V end was cut by 0 bases, the J end by 7 bases, with 14 bases between. Germline CDR1 SGHRS, CDR2 YFSETQ. In DNA form, the CDR3 reads TGCGCCAGCAGCTTGGTTACGGGGATCCGGAATGAGCAGTTCTTC. This gives the protein CASSLVTGIRNEQFF. The full variable domain, its missing parts supplied by reference TRBV5-1 and TRBJ2-1, is KAGVTQTPRYLIKTRGQQVTLSCSPISGHRSVSWYQQTPGQGLQFLFEYFSETQRNKGNFPGRFSGRQFSNSRSEMNVSTLELGDSALYLCASSLVTGIRNEQFFGPGTRLTVL.

This clone was observed once. The chain carries TRBV5-1 and TRBJ1-3, with D perhaps TRBD1 (5 bases). Germline-derived CDR1 and CDR2 are SGHRS and YFSETQ. Trimming removed 0 bases from V and 4 bases from J, with 8 bases in between. The CDR3 loop spans 14 amino acids. DNA of the CDR3: TGCGCCAGCAGCTTGGCGCCAGGGGGAAACACCATATATTTT. It specifies CASSLAPGGNTIYF. The variable domain in full, with the rest retrieved from reference TRBV5-1 and TRBJ1-3, is KAGVTQTPRYLIKTRGQQVTLSCSPISGHRSVSWYQQTPGQGLQFLFEYFSETQRNKGNFPGRFSGRQFSNSRSEMNVSTLELGDSALYLCASSLAPGGNTIYFGEGSWLTVV.

The DNA for the CDR3 is TGTGCCAGCAGCAAAGCAGCCCCGACTAGCGGGGGGGGCACAGATACGCAGTATTTT. Its protein is CASSKAAPTSGGGTDTQYF. The chain links TRBV21-1 to TRBJ2-3; no DNA check was done on the table's D call, TRBD2. TRBV21-1 is flagged as a pseudogene. CDR3 length: 19 amino acids.

The rearrangement links TRBV18 to TRBJ1-2; 11 nucleotides line up with TRBD1. Losses at the gene ends were 2 bases for V and 3 bases for J; bases not matched to a gene: 5. In germline, CDR1 is KGHSH, CDR2 LQKENI. The CDR3 sequence is 16 residues long. The CDR3 region is CASSPSGQGAYYGYTF. The CDR3 DNA sequence: TGTGCCAGCTCACCATCCGGACAGGGGGCCTACTATGGCTACACCTTC.

This chain joins TRBV7-2 and TRBJ2-5, with 11 positions matching TRBD2. The CDR3 covers 19 residues. The trim removed 2 bases at V and 0 bases at J, leaving 11 bases unmatched. The germline gives CDR1 SGHTA, CDR2 FQGNSA. Written as DNA, the CDR3 is TGTGCCAGCAGCTTAAGCTTCGGGCTAGCGGGGGGCTACCAAGAGACCCAGTACTTC. Translating gives CASSLSFGLAGGYQETQYF.

The genes are TRBV19 and TRBJ2-2; 9 nucleotides align to TRBD1. J lost 15 bases, V lost 2 bases, and 4 bases had no gene match. The CDR3 is 12 residues long. Germline V gene lookup returns CDR1 LNHDA and CDR2 SQIVND (reference sequence). The CDR3 DNA reads TGTGCCAGTAGTATACCCGGGACAGGGATGTTTTTT. It translates to CASSIPGTGMFF.

The V call is TRBV19, the J call TRBJ1-2; TRBD1 aligns across 11 bases. From germline, CDR1 is LNHDA and CDR2 SQIVND (reference sequence). V gave up 4 bases and J gave up 4 bases; unmatched junction bases: 8. CDR3 length: 16 residues. Here the CDR3 DNA reads TGTGCCAGTAGTACGCAACGGACAGGGGGCGTCTATGGCTACACCTTC. Translation: CASSTQRTGGVYGYTF.

The J gene is TRBJ2-7, the V gene TRBV19; 14 positions match TRBD2. V was clipped by 10 bases and J by 3 bases; unmatched bases: 11. Germline V gene data show CDR1 as LNHDA and CDR2 as SQIVND (reference sequence). This CDR3 comprises 16 residues. The CDR3 region is CATRGLAGGTFYEQYF. The DNA of the CDR3 is TGTGCCACCCGAGGACTAGCGGGGGGAACCTTCTACGAGCAGTACTTC.

V gene TRBV18 combines with J gene TRBJ1-5; D remains ambiguous. From germline, CDR1 is KGHSH and CDR2 LQKENI. V was cut by 3 bases and J by 1 base, with 7 bases left in between. The CDR3 is 14 amino acids. The CDR3: CASSPKRSNQPQHF. The CDR3 DNA is TGTGCCAGCTCACCTAAGCGGAGCAATCAGCCCCAGCATTTT.

The V and J genes are TRBV7-2 and TRBJ1-6, with D unclear. CDR1 and CDR2 (germline): SGHTA, FQGNSA. Trimming pared 1 base from V and 0 bases from J, leaving 7 bases between. CDR3 size: 16 residues. CDR3 DNA: TGTGCCAGCAGCTTAGAGAGGAGCTCCTATAATTCACCCCTCCACTTT. Protein product: CASSLERSSYNSPLHF.

The chain uses TRBV4-1 and TRBJ2-7; 9 nucleotides match TRBD2. V trimming: 4 bases; J trimming: 2 bases; junction bases outside the gene matches: 9. This CDR3 is 16 amino acids long. Looked up from germline, CDR1 is MGHRA and CDR2 is YSYEKL. For the CDR3, the DNA is TGCGCCAGCAGCCCGGCCCCCGCGGGGGGGCCCTACGAGCAGTACTTC. Residues: CASSPAPAGGPYEQYF.

The chain combines TRBV6-5 with TRBJ2-3; 7 bases are shared with TRBD1. The CDR3 extends over 14 amino acids. The V and J ends lost 6 bases and 3 bases, in that order; junction bases with no gene match: 6. From germline, CDR1 is MNHEY and CDR2 SVGAGI. The CDR3, as DNA: TGTGCCAGCAGAAGACACAGGGGAACAGATACGCAGTATTTT. The encoded protein is CASRRHRGTDTQYF.

In DNA, the CDR3 is TGTGCCAGCAAGGGGAACACCATATATTTT. Translation gives CASKGNTIYF. The chain has TRBV6-5 and TRBJ1-3; a possible D gene is TRBD1 (5 bases). Trimming left V 7 bases short and J 7 bases short, with 5 bases between. The CDR3 is 10 residues long. CDR1 and CDR2 from the germline V gene are MNHEY and SVGAGI.

This clone has just one count. CDR3 amino acids: CASRSTGGATTDTQYF. The CDR3 DNA reads as TGCGCCAGCAGATCCACAGGGGGTGCTACGACAGATACGCAGTATTTT. This sequence joins TRBV5-1 and TRBJ2-3, with 8 bases aligning to TRBD1. Germline CDR1 reads SGHRS; CDR2 reads YFSETQ. Trimming removed 5 bases from V and 3 bases from J; junction bases left unmatched: 11. This CDR3 is built from 16 residues.

The chain employs TRBV29-1 and TRBJ2-3; 8 bases fit TRBD2. This CDR3 has 14 amino acids. Germline trimming cut 0 bases from V and 3 bases from J; bases unmatched to any gene: 2. The germline CDR1 and CDR2 sequences are SQVTM and ANQGSEA. The CDR3 region is CSVEETGGTDTQYF. CDR3 sequence (DNA): TGCAGCGTTGAAGAGACGGGGGGGACAGATACGCAGTATTTT.